Below are 17 T cell receptor beta chains sequenced from a single sample in a study of CD8+CD57+ T cells in acquired aplastic anemia. The template for TCR beta VDJ and CDR3 sequence profiling was genomic DNA. From the reads, TCRdb called clonotypes with MiXCR, one entry per CDR3 protein. Counted here are 68,000 or so distinct CDR3 sequences, roughly 50% occurring once; the ten biggest clones make up approximately 8.3%. Material: sorted CD4+, CD8+, or CD8+CD57+ T cells (not recorded which) from PBMCs. These receptors all come from a human donor in good health, serving as a control.

This chain uses TRBV30 with TRBJ1-1; TRBD1 matches 7 bases. Per the germline V gene, CDR1 is GTSNPN and CDR2 is SVGIG (reference sequence). This CDR3 comprises 13 residues. The trim removed 0 bases at V and 4 bases at J, leaving 2 bases unmatched. The CDR3 region has the DNA TGTGCCTGGAGTGTACAGGGGTCCACTGAAGCTTTCTTT. Amino acids: CAWSVQGSTEAFF. Supplemented by reference TRBV30 and TRBJ1-1, the full variable domain reads SQTIHQWPATLVQPVGSPLSLECTVEGTSNPNLYWYRQAAGRGLQLLFYSVGIGQISSEVPQNLSASRPQDRQFILSSKKLLLSDSGFYLCAWSVQGSTEAFFGQGTRLTVV.

Within the sample, this clonotype is medium-sized (0.01 to 0.1%). The chain employs TRBV15 and TRBJ2-7; 9 bases are a match to TRBD1. CDR3 length equals 17 residues. CDR1 and CDR2 (germline): LNHNV, YYDKDF (reference sequence). The trim removed 5 bases at V and 0 bases at J, leaving 11 bases unmatched. The CDR3 DNA follows: TGTGCCACCAGCTCGACTAGACAGGGGGTTAGCTCCTACGAGCAGTACTTC. Translation gives CATSSTRQGVSSYEQYF. Together with reference TRBV15 and TRBJ2-7, the CDR3 gives the full variable domain: DAMVIQNPRYQVTQFGKPVTLSCSQTLNHNVMYWYQQKSSQAPKLLFHYYDKDFNNEADTPDNFQSRRPNTSFCFLDIRSPGLGDTAMYLCATSSTRQGVSSYEQYFGPGTRLTVT.

This chain uses TRBV5-6 with TRBJ1-1; D perhaps matches TRBD1 (6 bases). The CDR3 is made up of 13 amino acids. The germline V gene has CDR1 SGHDT and CDR2 YYEEEE. The ends were cut back, 4 bases at V and 4 bases at J, with 11 bases in the middle. The CDR3 here is CASSPQGPTEAFF. The DNA for the CDR3 is TGTGCCAGCAGCCCACAGGGTCCCACTGAAGCTTTCTTT.

There are many counts of this clonotype. This rearrangement joins TRBV6-1 to TRBJ2-7, with 9 bases identical to TRBD1. Trimming took 3 bases from V and 3 from J; bases not matched to a gene: 6. This CDR3 has 15 amino acids. The germline V gene has CDR1 MNHNS and CDR2 SASEGT. CDR3 sequence: CASSDGQGPIYEQYF. CDR3 in DNA: TGTGCCAGCAGTGACGGACAGGGGCCAATCTACGAGCAGTACTTC.

This clonotype was found once. The chain combines TRBV7-8 with TRBJ2-7, with D possibly being TRBD1 (6 bases). Per germline, CDR1 SGHVS and CDR2 FQNEAQ. The CDR3 length is 13 residues. The DNA of the CDR3 is TGTGCCAGCAGCCACCGGACAGCCTATGAGCAGTACGTC. Encoded protein: CASSHRTAYEQYV.

The J gene is TRBJ2-7, the V gene TRBV5-1; a weak D match, TRBD1 (5 bases). The CDR3 extends over 13 amino acids. Germline V gives CDR1 SGHRS, CDR2 YFSETQ. Trimming shortened V by 3 bases and J by 5 bases, and 12 bases separated the two germline ends. The CDR3 here is CASSSPGIDEQYF. CDR3 coding DNA: TGCGCCAGCAGCTCTCCAGGGATCGACGAGCAGTACTTC.

This clonotype occurred once. The conserved phenylalanine or tryptophan is not found at the CDR3 terminus, so this likely reflects a read error. J is TRBJ2-3 and V is TRBV6-5; D might be TRBD2 (5 bases). The CDR3 spans 14 residues. In germline, CDR1 is MNHEY, CDR2 SVGAGI. V was trimmed by 0 bases and J by 3 bases, leaving 7 bases between them. The CDR3 here is CASSYSAGTDTQYL. CDR3 coding DNA: TGTGCCAGCAGTTACTCGGCGGGTACAGATACGCAGTATCTT.

The rearrangement uses TRBV29-1 and TRBJ2-5; D is ambiguous. Germline V CDR1 and CDR2: SQVTM, ANQGSEA. Trimming took off 7 bases at V and 1 base at J, with 7 bases between the two ends. The CDR3 has 11 amino acids. CDR3 loop: CSGRSQETQYF. The CDR3 DNA follows: TGCAGCGGACGGAGCCAAGAGACCCAGTACTTC.

By its share, this clonotype is medium-sized. The V and J genes are TRBV29-1 and TRBJ2-7; TRBD1 is a possible D gene (5 bases). The CDR3 sequence is 15 residues long. The germline V and J ends were trimmed by 0 bases and 3 bases, with 15 bases remaining between them. Germline CDR1 SQVTM, CDR2 ANQGSEA. CDR3: CSVEEGQSGSYEQYF. In DNA, the CDR3 is TGCAGCGTTGAAGAAGGACAATCCGGAAGCTACGAGCAGTACTTC.

The chain employs TRBV10-1 and TRBJ2-2, with D uncertain. The CDR3 covers 14 residues. Trimming stripped 6 bases from V and 0 bases from J, with 8 bases between. Looked up from germline, CDR1 is WNHNN and CDR2 is SYGVQD (reference sequence). The DNA of the CDR3 is TGCGCCAGCAGCTTAGAAGCGAACACCGGGGAGCTGTTTTTT. Protein: CASSLEANTGELFF.

V usage is TRBV29-1 and J usage is TRBJ2-7; 8 bases map to TRBD1. CDR1 is SQVTM and CDR2 is ANQGSEA in the germline V gene. This CDR3 has 13 residues. The junction had 5 bases not matched to a gene; V was cut back by 4 bases and J by 3 bases. The CDR3 region is CSVGRGRFYEQYF. The DNA of the CDR3 is TGCAGCGTTGGCAGGGGGCGATTCTACGAGCAGTACTTC.

This chain joins TRBV7-8 and TRBJ1-4; D is unclear. The CDR3 covers 13 residues. V lost 1 base and J 10 bases, leaving 10 bases between the germline ends. CDR1 SGHVS and CDR2 FQNEAQ come from the germline V gene. The CDR3 DNA reads as TGTGCCAGCAGCTTAGTGGGATCGGGAAAACTGTTTTTT. It yields the protein CASSLVGSGKLFF.

The rearrangement uses TRBV7-6 and TRBJ2-1; 7 nucleotides line up with TRBD2. Trimming at V came to 1 base and at J to 9 bases, leaving 0 bases not matched to a gene. Germline lookup yields CDR1 SGHVS and CDR2 FNYEAQ. CDR3 size: 12 residues. CDR3 coding DNA: TGTGCCAGCAGCTTAGGGGAGGGTGAGCAGTTCTTC. This sequence encodes CASSLGEGEQFF.

This clonotype was found many times. This chain connects TRBV14 to TRBJ2-1; 8 bases map to TRBD1. This CDR3 spans 15 amino acids. CDR1 is SGHDN, CDR2 FVKESK, per germline. V shed 4 bases and J 7 bases; nucleotides not matched to a gene: 9. CDR3 DNA sequence: TGTGCCAGCAGCCGAGGGACAGGAGGATTAAATGAGCAGTTCTTC. Residues: CASSRGTGGLNEQFF.

As regards this clonotype: Being one base from a much bigger clone, this may be a read error. The V call is TRBV27, the J call TRBJ2-7, with unresolved D. The germline V gene has CDR1 MNHEY and CDR2 SMNVEV (reference sequence). V was trimmed by 8 bases and J by 2 bases, leaving 16 bases between them. The CDR3 spans 14 residues. CDR3 amino acids: CASSTGSPPYEQYF. The CDR3 region has the DNA TGTGCCAGCTCAACCGGGTCCCCCCCCTACGAGCAGTACTTC.

Many counts were recorded for this clonotype. The chain combines TRBV11-2 with TRBJ1-1; 8 nucleotides align to TRBD1. The CDR3 totals 16 residues. Germline CDR1 is SGHAT and CDR2 is FQNNGV. J lost 3 bases, V lost 6 bases, and 12 bases had no gene match. This CDR3 reads CASRELRTGLYTEAFF. The CDR3 nucleotides read TGTGCCAGCAGGGAACTTAGGACAGGGCTATACACTGAAGCTTTCTTT.

This chain connects TRBV7-2 to TRBJ2-7; 7 nucleotides match TRBD1. Trimming removed 5 bases from V and 3 bases from J; junction bases left unmatched: 10. Germline loops: CDR1 SGHTA, CDR2 FQGNSA. The CDR3 is made up of 15 amino acids. The CDR3 bases are TGTGCCAGCAGCACGGTGAGGGGGCGTCACTACGAGCAGTACTTC. This gives the protein CASSTVRGRHYEQYF.